What follows are 16 T cell receptor beta chains derived from one specimen sequenced in a study of cytotoxic CD8 clonotypes in ibrutinib-treated CLL. The repertoire was sequenced with immunoSEQ multiplex PCR; TCRdb's copy has only in-frame clones and lacks some. The table includes about 200,000 clones, around 75% detected once. The input for sequencing was PBMCs, taken after 12 months of ibrutinib treatment. The receptors come from a human donor with chronic lymphocytic leukemia.

The rearrangement joins TRBV9 to TRBJ2-7; 12 positions agree with TRBD1. This CDR3 region has 14 residues. Trimming at V came to 4 bases and at J to 5 bases, leaving 4 bases not matched to a gene. Germline V gives CDR1 SGDLS, CDR2 YYNGEE. CDR3 bases: TGTGCCAGCAGCAAGGGACAGGGGGCCCACGAGCAGTACTTC. Protein sequence: CASSKGQGAHEQYF.

In its sample, this clone was seen a few times. The V gene is TRBV30, the J gene TRBJ1-2, with D uncertain. The CDR3 consists of 13 residues. The germline V gene has CDR1 GTSNPN and CDR2 SVGIG (reference sequence). Trimming took 0 bases from V and 8 from J, leaving 13 bases between them. In DNA, the CDR3 is TGTGCCTGGAGTGTACATGGGTTTGGAGGCTACACCTTC. This gives the protein CAWSVHGFGGYTF.

This clone has at least ten counts. This rearrangement joins TRBV6-5 to TRBJ1-2, with 7 bases lining up with TRBD1. Unmatched junction bases numbered 8, after V lost 2 bases and J lost 2 bases. The CDR3 is 16 residues long. Looked up from germline, CDR1 is MNHEY and CDR2 is SVGAGI. This CDR3 reads CASSYVRTGGNYGYTF. DNA of the CDR3: TGTGCCAGCAGTTACGTCAGGACAGGTGGAAACTATGGCTACACCTTC.

This clone was detected only once. This chain uses TRBV15 with TRBJ2-7; no firm D call. CDR1 LNHNV and CDR2 YYDKDF come from the germline V gene (reference sequence). The V and J ends lost 3 bases and 2 bases respectively, with 11 bases between them. The CDR3 is made up of 14 amino acids. The CDR3 here is CATSREFTPYEQYF. The CDR3 DNA follows: TGTGCCACCAGCAGGGAGTTCACCCCCTACGAGCAGTACTTC.

The chain links TRBV4-1 to TRBJ1-2; TRBD1 aligns across 9 bases. This CDR3 has 16 amino acids. V dropped 2 bases and J dropped 5; count of bases not matched to a gene: 9. Germline V gene data show CDR1 as MGHRA and CDR2 as YSYEKL. The DNA of the CDR3 is TGCGCCAGCAGCCAACCCCGGACAGGGGTAGGGTATGGCTACACCTTC. Translating gives CASSQPRTGVGYGYTF.

The chain recombines TRBV25-1 with TRBJ2-7; 7 bases map to TRBD2. J was trimmed by 0 bases and V by 4 bases; bases with no gene match: 6. CDR1 and CDR2 from the germline V gene are MGHDK and SYGVNS. The length of the CDR3 is 15 residues. The CDR3 loop is CASSGEGSLSYEQYF. Written as DNA, the CDR3 is TGTGCCAGCAGTGGGGAGGGCAGCCTCTCCTACGAGCAGTACTTC.

This chain connects TRBV7-6 to TRBJ1-4; D is unresolved. The germline V gene encodes CDR1 SGHVS and CDR2 FNYEAQ. The CDR3 extends over 17 amino acids. V was clipped by 4 bases and J by 5 bases, with 20 bases between them. The CDR3 sequence is CASSYLPLQKENEKLFF. DNA of the CDR3: TGTGCCAGCAGCTACCTCCCGTTGCAGAAAGAAAATGAAAAACTGTTTTTT.

The chain uses TRBV7-2 and TRBJ2-7, with D perhaps TRBD1 (6 bases). The CDR3 consists of 13 residues. Germline loops: CDR1 SGHTA, CDR2 FQGNSA. Deletions cut 4 bases from V and 0 bases from J, with 7 bases between. CDR3 protein: CASSWTVSYEQYF. The CDR3 coding sequence is TGTGCCAGCAGCTGGACAGTCTCCTACGAGCAGTACTTC.

This clone was observed at least ten times. This chain uses TRBV6-5 with TRBJ1-2, with 8 bases matching TRBD1. The CDR3 spans 13 residues. Germline CDR1 is MNHEY and CDR2 is SVGAGI. The V gene end was trimmed by 2 bases and the J gene end by 6 bases; junction bases not matched to a gene: 2. The CDR3 spells CASSYQGANGYTF. In DNA, the CDR3 is TGTGCCAGCAGTTACCAGGGGGCCAATGGCTACACCTTC.

This clone was observed a handful of times. V gene TRBV2 combines with J gene TRBJ2-2; D gene ambiguous. The ends were cut back, 7 bases at V and 6 bases at J, with 12 bases in the middle. The length of the CDR3 is 13 residues. Looked up from germline, CDR1 is SNHLY and CDR2 is FYNNEI. DNA for the CDR3: TGTGCCAGCACCCGCGACGCCCCCGGGGAGCTGTTTTTT. Translating it yields CASTRDAPGELFF.

This clone was detected a few times. The chain couples TRBV4-1 to TRBJ1-2; D gene unclear. The CDR3 has 13 residues. Per germline, CDR1 MGHRA and CDR2 YSYEKL. V was trimmed by 1 base and J by 0 bases, leaving 3 bases between them. The CDR3 region has the DNA TGCGCCAGCAGCCAAGTAGCTAACTATGGCTACACCTTC. Protein sequence: CASSQVANYGYTF.

The genes are TRBV27 and TRBJ2-7, with D uncertain. Germline lookup yields CDR1 MNHEY and CDR2 SMNVEV (reference sequence). V shed 2 bases and J shed 1 base, with 6 bases lying between them. The CDR3 contains 13 residues. The CDR3 spells CASSLKGSYEQYF. The CDR3 region has the DNA TGTGCCAGCAGTTTAAAGGGATCCTACGAGCAGTACTTC.

The chain employs TRBV4-1 and TRBJ2-7, with D possibly TRBD2 on 6 matching bases. V shed 2 bases and J shed 1 base, with 15 bases lying between them. Germline CDR1 is MGHRA and CDR2 is YSYEKL. CDR3 size: 16 residues. DNA of the CDR3: TGCGCCAGCAGCCAATTCCAGTACGGAGGGTCCTACGAGCAGTACTTC. Residues: CASSQFQYGGSYEQYF.

The DNA for the CDR3 is TGCGCCAGCAGCCAGCGACCAGGGGCCCCAACTAATGAAAAACTGTTTTTT. Translated, it gives CASSQRPGAPTNEKLFF. The chain links TRBV5-1 to TRBJ1-4; tentatively, D is TRBD1 (6 bases). Germline lookup yields CDR1 SGHRS and CDR2 YFSETQ. Trimming took 4 bases from V and 0 from J, leaving 16 bases between them. The CDR3 totals 17 residues. The full variable domain, in which reference TRBV5-1 and TRBJ1-4 provide the parts outside the CDR3, is KAGVTQTPRYLIKTRGQQVTLSCSPISGHRSVSWYQQTPGQGLQFLFEYFSETQRNKGNFPGRFSGRQFSNSRSEMNVSTLELGDSALYLCASSQRPGAPTNEKLFFGSGTQLSVL.

The chain uses TRBV4-1 and TRBJ2-3; D ambiguous. Germline CDR1 and CDR2: MGHRA and YSYEKL. The CDR3 is 15 amino acids. The V end lost 0 bases, the J end lost 3 bases, and 10 bases lay between the germline ends. This chain's CDR3 is CASSQDWLPTDTQYF. The CDR3 bases are TGCGCCAGCAGCCAAGATTGGCTCCCTACAGATACGCAGTATTTT.

This chain joins TRBV19 and TRBJ2-7, with D unclear. The CDR3 length is 13 residues. Germline CDR1 and CDR2: LNHDA and SQIVND (reference sequence). The V end lost 2 bases, the J end lost 9 bases, and 14 bases lay between the germline ends. The CDR3 coding sequence is TGTGCCAGTAGTATAACGACTTATGACCGGCAGTACTTC. It yields the protein CASSITTYDRQYF. Drawing the rest from reference TRBV19 and TRBJ2-7, the complete variable domain is DGGITQSPKYLFRKEGQNVTLSCEQNLNHDAMYWYRQDPGQGLRLIYYSQIVNDFQKGDIAEGYSVSREKKESFPLTVTSAQKNPTAFYLCASSITTYDRQYFGPGTRLTVT.